This TCR beta chain is drawn from a study of post-analysis software for immune sequencing data. General study findings and limits: In multiple sclerosis, normalized Chao1 diversity was significantly below that of controls. TRBV5-6, TRBV5-1 and TRBV20-1 were among roughly 5 TRBV segments more frequent in patients than controls.

Germline loops: CDR1 LNHNV, CDR2 YYDKDF (reference sequence). This CDR3 contains 18 residues. This clonotype was seen only a few times. Its target is unknown. Relative to the germline gene, one junction end is altered; a read error may explain this. Incorporated into the TCR beta cDNA libraries were unique molecular identifiers, which served to reduce PCR and sequencing biases. T cells numbering roughly 1 to 10 million yielded roughly 500,000 cDNA molecules. TCRdb called the PCR reads again in MiXCR, with one record for every CDR3 protein. The sample includes 700,000 to 900,000 distinct CDR3 sequences, around 45% seen only once; the top ten take 4.9%.

Sequencing input: blood. This sequence was found in a girl between 5 and 17 years old with multiple sclerosis. The chain carries TRBV15 and TRBJ2-6; perhaps D is TRBD1 or TRBD2 (6 bases each). CDR3 DNA sequence: TGTGCCACCAGAAGAGGTTTGGGGGGCGCAGGGGACCGAAACGTCCTGACTTTC. Its translation: CATRRGLGGAGDRNVLTF.